The 3 T cell receptor beta chains listed next were all sequenced from one sample in a study of Ad26.COV2.S vaccination and SARS-CoV-2 variants. Libraries were prepared by immunoSEQ multiplex PCR; TCRdb keeps only in-frame clonotypes and omits some of them. Here the sample spans hundreds of thousands of clones, 75% to 95% being singletons. The treatment was: some 20 received Ad26.COV2.S at low or high dose, single or two shots; roughly five received placebo; per-sample allocation not given. Specimen acquisition occurred on day 63 following the initial vaccine or placebo injection. The source material was peripheral blood, sampled in a trial of Ad26.COV2.S vaccine versus placebo. These receptors were taken from a person aged 18-65 years who received the Ad26.COV2.S COVID-19 vaccine or a placebo.

The genes are TRBV5-4 and TRBJ2-5; D may be TRBD1 (6 bases). The CDR3 has 13 amino acids. CDR1 is SGHNT and CDR2 is YYREEE in the germline V gene (reference sequence). V was clipped by 0 bases and J by 3 bases, with 6 bases between them. The CDR3 loop reads CASSLGTEETQYF. In DNA, the CDR3 is TGTGCCAGCAGCTTGGGGACAGAAGAGACCCAGTACTTC.

The chain is built from TRBV6-2 or TRBV6-3 and TRBJ2-3; 8 positions match TRBD1. In germline, CDR1 is MNHEY, CDR2 SVGEGT. CDR3 size: 17 residues. Trimming cost V 3 bases and J 1 base; bases outside gene matches: 9. The DNA for the CDR3 is TGTGCCAGCAGTTATCACAGGGGGATCGAAGGCACAGATACGCAGTATTTT. This encodes CASSYHRGIEGTDTQYF.

This clone was detected once. This chain connects TRBV6-2 or TRBV6-3 to TRBJ2-1; D ambiguous. Trimming took off 0 bases at V and 6 bases at J, with 15 bases between the two ends. The CDR3 loop spans 16 amino acids. Germline CDR1 is MNHEY and CDR2 is SVGEGT. The CDR3 reads CASSYSRSSLSNEQFF. The CDR3 DNA sequence: TGTGCCAGCAGTTACTCGCGCTCATCTTTGAGCAATGAGCAGTTCTTC.